Listed below are T cell receptor beta chains from one sample, sequenced in a study of human T cells and chemical hapten exposure. TCRdb re-derived calls from the RACE reads in MiXCR, one entry per CDR3 protein. The table shows about 120,000 distinct CDR3 sequences, with around 11% occurring only once. The specimen comprised whole blood, sampled in connection with sensitization to the hapten diphenylcyclopropenone (DPC). These TCRs come from a woman in her forties or fifties with alopecia areata. Some clones in this sample may be carry-over from other donors' samples. CDR3s leave out the opening cysteine and the closing phenylalanine or tryptophan.

V: TRBV27
CDR3: ASSLVRGAETQY

V: TRBV4-3
CDR3: ASSQDLDRETQY

V: TRBV18
CDR3: ASSPGLTDTQY

V: TRBV4-1
CDR3: ASSQDPLGGEQF

V: TRBV5-1
CDR3: ASSLAGQYQETQY

V: TRBV18
CDR3: ASSPRSGANSPLH

V: TRBV20-1
CDR3: SARGPLAGVETQY

V: TRBV5-5
CDR3: ASSWGTNSDEQF

V: TRBV10-3
CDR3: AISDLRKGVEQY

V: TRBV10-2
CDR3: ASSSSTGGLSPLH

V: TRBV29-1
CDR3: SVEDLRTNNEQF

V: TRBV6-6
CDR3: ASTLGGAYT

V: TRBV19
CDR3: ASMGGGYT

V: TRBV6-6
CDR3: ASSYMDTEAF

V: TRBV18
CDR3: ASSPGKLNTEAF

V: TRBV20-1
CDR3: SARGLAGGHEQF

V: TRBV5-4
CDR3: ASSSPSGGTVDYNEQF

V: TRBV29-1
CDR3: SVEDRRVGANVLT

V: TRBV7-3
CDR3: ASSRREGAEQY

V: TRBV10-3
CDR3: AMGQGDQPQH

V: TRBV29-1
CDR3: SVQTVWGAVTEAF

V: TRBV4-1
CDR3: ASSQEKIRTDTEAF

V: TRBV7-9
CDR3: ASSPGLDLDTQY

V: TRBV29-1
CDR3: SVRDRVGEQY

V: TRBV30
CDR3: AWWGGGANVLT

V: TRBV20-1
CDR3: SATRDRPSQETQY

V: TRBV28
CDR3: ASSHRGLAGEQF

V: TRBV19
CDR3: ASSPPPTSGVYNEQF

V: TRBV30
CDR3: AWSGDGINQPQH

V: TRBV7-2
CDR3: ASSLTGQSMNTEAF

V: TRBV5-5
CDR3: ASSLEASNYGYT

V: TRBV2
CDR3: ASSGDRGSTNEKLF

V: TRBV20-1
CDR3: SARVGPYEQY

V: TRBV2
CDR3: ASSRTGEEKLF

V: TRBV20-1
CDR3: SAREGGRSYNEQF

V: TRBV5-6
CDR3: ASSPMRGDTEAF

V: TRBV4-3
CDR3: ASSQGHYTEAF

V: TRBV20-1
CDR3: SARAAGEAYEQY

V: TRBV3-1
CDR3: ASSHRLAPQYEQF

V: TRBV18
CDR3: ASSPQENTEAF

V: TRBV14
CDR3: ASSPLQWGASSNQPQH

V: TRBV2
CDR3: ASSDVGDSLAKNIQY

V: TRBV12-3/TRBV12-4
CDR3: ASSSGAGGSYEQY

V: TRBV7-9
CDR3: ASSSGQSNEQY

V: TRBV5-1
CDR3: ASSGNGLSNYEQY

V: TRBV6-2/TRBV6-3
CDR3: ASSYTLKAQETQY

V: TRBV20-1
CDR3: SARVQGAGEKLF

V: TRBV4-1
CDR3: ASSLPYMNTEAF

V: TRBV28
CDR3: ASSFLGPGEQY

V: TRBV29-1
CDR3: SVEGLADQETQY

V: TRBV18
CDR3: ASSGDRTQPQH

V: TRBV24-1
CDR3: ATSDSILAGGADTQY

V: TRBV4-3
CDR3: ASSQDRAGAYGELF

V: TRBV2
CDR3: ASSTDREPRETQY

V: TRBV2
CDR3: ASSSGAPDTQY

V: TRBV29-1
CDR3: SVEGGAGGLNNEQF

V: TRBV29-1
CDR3: SVGQESSGNTIY